The T cell receptor beta chain described here comes from a study of T-cell reconstitution after alpha-beta-depleted transplantation in children. The CDR3 sequence is 13 residues long. V lost 5 bases, J lost 3 bases, and 11 bases lay in between. Germline V gene data show CDR1 as SNHLY and CDR2 as FYNNEI. It was with unique molecular identifiers that the TCRbeta library was prepared. Each CDR3 protein gets one entry after TCRdb re-called the PCR reads with MiXCR. Seen here are 200,000 to 250,000 distinct CDR3 sequences, 12% observed once, and the top ten hold 2% to 3%. Sequenced here: PBMCs from the stem cell graft donor, sampled from the stem cell graft. The clonotype was recovered from a human donor who donated a stem cell graft to a child with acute lymphoblastic leukemia. V usage is TRBV2 and J usage is TRBJ2-7; D may be TRBD2 (7 bases). The CDR3 protein is CASSRGGDYEQYF. CDR3 nucleotides: TGTGCCAGCAGTCGAGGGGGGGACTACGAGCAGTACTTC.